This T cell receptor beta chain was sequenced during a study of shared clonotypes between healthy human individuals. Study summary: Three CD4 naive, three CD4 memory, two CD8 naive and one CD8 memory plate were used per donor.

The CDR3 consists of 14 residues. V was clipped by 0 bases and J by 5 bases, with 11 bases between them. Germline V gene sequence: CDR1 SGHDT, CDR2 YYEEEE. TCRdb's table, derived via immunoSEQ multiplex PCR, lists solely in-frame clones and lacks some. The table lists just over 2,000,000 clones, 95% of them singletons. Sequenced material: naive CD4+ T cells sorted from blood. Subset of the sample: CD45RA+ positively selected. This receptor was identified in a man between 18 and 29 years old in good health. This chain connects TRBV5-6 to TRBJ1-1; D unresolved. The DNA of the CDR3 is TGTGCCAGCAGCTTGGTTAAGGGAGGAACTGAAGCTTTCTTT. This gives the protein CASSLVKGGTEAFF.